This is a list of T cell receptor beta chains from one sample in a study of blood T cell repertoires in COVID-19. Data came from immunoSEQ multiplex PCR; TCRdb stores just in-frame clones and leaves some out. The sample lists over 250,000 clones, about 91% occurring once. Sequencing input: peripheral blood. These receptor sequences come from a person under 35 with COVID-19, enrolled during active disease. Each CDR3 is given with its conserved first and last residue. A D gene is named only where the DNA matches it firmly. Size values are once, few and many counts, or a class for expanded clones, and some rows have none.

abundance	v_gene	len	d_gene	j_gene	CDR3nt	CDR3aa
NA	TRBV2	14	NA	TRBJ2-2	TGTGCCAGCAGTGAAAATCCCTACCCCGGGGAGCTGTTTTTT	CASSENPYPGELFF
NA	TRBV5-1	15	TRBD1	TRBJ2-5	TGCGCCAGCAGCTTGATGGGACAGGGAGAAGAGACCCAGTACTTC	CASSLMGQGEETQYF
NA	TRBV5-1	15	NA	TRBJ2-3	TGCGCCAGCAGCTTGTCAGGGAGGTTCACAGATACGCAGTATTTT	CASSLSGRFTDTQYF
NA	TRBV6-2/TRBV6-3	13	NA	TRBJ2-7	TGTGCCAGCAGCCCTCCCGCTAAATACGAGCAGTACTTC	CASSPPAKYEQYF
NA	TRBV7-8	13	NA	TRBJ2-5	TGTGCCAGCAGCTTGGGCACCCCGGAGACCCAGTACTTC	CASSLGTPETQYF
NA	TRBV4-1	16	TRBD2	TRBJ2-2	TGCGCCAGCAGCCTGCGAACTAGCGGGGGTACCGGGGAGCTGTTTTTT	CASSLRTSGGTGELFF
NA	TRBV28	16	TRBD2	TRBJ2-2	TGTGCCAGCAGTTCTCCGGGAGGGGTTAAATCCGGGGAGCTGTTTTTT	CASSSPGGVKSGELFF
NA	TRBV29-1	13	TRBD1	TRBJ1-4	TGCAGCGTTGAAGGGACAGGGAATGAAAAACTGTTTTTT	CSVEGTGNEKLFF
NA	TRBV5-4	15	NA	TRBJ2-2	TGTGCCAGCAGCCATATTACAGCGAACACCGGGGAGCTGTTTTTT	CASSHITANTGELFF
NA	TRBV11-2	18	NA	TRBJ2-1	TGTGCCAGCAGCTTAGATTTACTGGCGGTCGAACCCTACAATGAGCAGTTCTTC	CASSLDLLAVEPYNEQFF
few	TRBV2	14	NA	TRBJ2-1	TGTGCCAGGGGCTCTATGGGCCCGAACAATGAGCAGTTCTTC	CARGSMGPNNEQFF
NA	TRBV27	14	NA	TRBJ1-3	TGTGCCAGCAGACCGGGGGTATCTGGAAACACCATATATTTT	CASRPGVSGNTIYF
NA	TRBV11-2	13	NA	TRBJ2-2	TGTGCCAGCAGCTTACAGGGCGTCGGGGAGCTGTTTTTT	CASSLQGVGELFF
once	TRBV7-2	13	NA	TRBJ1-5	TGTGCCAGCAGCTTATGGGAGGATCAGCCCCAGCATTTT	CASSLWEDQPQHF
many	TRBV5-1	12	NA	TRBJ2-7	TGCGCCAGCCGAGACGGGATCTACGAGCAGTACTTC	CASRDGIYEQYF
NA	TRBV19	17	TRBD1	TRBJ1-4	TGTGCCAGTAGTACACGACAGGGCACAGAAACTAATGAAAAACTGTTTTTT	CASSTRQGTETNEKLFF
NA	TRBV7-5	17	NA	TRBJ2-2	TGTGCCAGAAGCTTAGGGGGACTAGCGGGAGTGGCCGGGGAGCTGTTTTTT	CARSLGGLAGVAGELFF